This entry lists 32 T cell receptor beta chains sequenced from one sample in a study of regulatory T cells in long-lasting Graves disease. Indicated time point: persistent/refractory GD, antithyroid drugs over 5 years with positive TRAb. The TCR library was made from RNA that had been extracted from PBMCs in TRIzol. Relying on iRepertoire HTBI primers and Arm-PCR of CDR3 regions, the team built TCR beta libraries. TCRdb ran MiXCR on the multiplex PCR reads and lists one entry per CDR3 protein. The data show roughly 450,000 distinct CDR3 sequences, about a fifth seen once. The specimen comprised peripheral blood mononuclear cells (PBMCs), sampled when the disease was refractory, from a patient treated with antithyroid drugs. These receptors originate from a female donor with Graves disease.

This clonotype has a count of ten or more. V and J are TRBV7-9 and TRBJ2-2; 8 bases align to TRBD1. In germline, CDR1 is SEHNR, CDR2 FQNEAQ (reference sequence). V trimming: 6 bases; J trimming: 6 bases; junction bases outside the gene matches: 9. CDR3 length: 15 residues. The CDR3 loop is CASRPDRGWAGELFF. In DNA, the CDR3 is TGTGCCAGCAGACCCGACAGGGGTTGGGCCGGGGAGCTGTTTTTT.

A note on this clonotype: A much larger clone differs from this one at a single base, so this may be a read error. This chain joins TRBV6-5 and TRBJ2-5; D is perhaps TRBD1 (5 bases). This CDR3 has 16 amino acids. The germline CDR1 and CDR2 sequences are MNHEY and SVGAGI. CDR3 sequence reads: CASGYSRGSYQETQYF. The CDR3 DNA reads as TGTGCCAGCGGTTACAGTAGGGGATCGTACCAAGAGACCCAGTACTTC.

The chain recombines TRBV7-8 with TRBJ1-4; 7 nucleotides align to TRBD1. V shed 7 bases, J shed 0 bases, and the junction held 11 bases outside the gene matches. The germline gives CDR1 SGHVS, CDR2 FQNEAQ. CDR3 length: 17 residues. This CDR3 reads CASTRTGDYTTNEKLFF. In DNA form, the CDR3 reads TGTGCCAGCACCCGCACAGGGGATTATACAACTAATGAAAAACTGTTTTTT. Full variable domain (outside the CDR3, taken from reference TRBV7-8 and TRBJ1-4): GAGVSQSPRYKVAKRGQDVALRCDPISGHVSLFWYQQALGQGPEFLTYFQNEAQLDKSGLPSDRFFAERPEGSVSTLKIQRTQQEDSAVYLCASTRTGDYTTNEKLFFGSGTQLSVL.

This clonotype came up many times. The chain uses TRBV12-3 or TRBV12-4 and TRBJ2-7; D may be TRBD1 (5 bases). V lost 6 bases, J lost 7 bases, and 16 bases lay in between. The CDR3 totals 13 residues. This CDR3 is CASSALSKGEQYF. The CDR3 nucleotides read TGTGCCAGCAGCGCCCTAAGCAAGGGGGAGCAGTACTTC.

This chain joins TRBV20-1 and TRBJ2-7; TRBD2 matches at 9 bases. CDR1 DFQATT and CDR2 SNEGSKA come from the germline V gene (reference sequence). V shed 7 bases, J shed 4 bases, and the junction held 8 bases outside the gene matches. The CDR3 has 13 amino acids. The CDR3 loop reads CSVSSGRRYEQYF. The DNA of the CDR3 is TGCAGTGTCTCGAGCGGGAGGAGGTACGAGCAGTACTTC.

The chain employs TRBV9 and TRBJ2-6; D unclear. This CDR3 comprises 15 residues. The ends were cut back, 0 bases at V and 4 bases at J, with 8 bases in the middle. The germline gives CDR1 SGDLS, CDR2 YYNGEE. CDR3 coding DNA: TGTGCCAGCAGCGTAGGACGAGTCGGGGCCAACGTCCTGACTTTC. Protein sequence: CASSVGRVGANVLTF. The full variable domain, with the rest looked up from reference TRBV9 and TRBJ2-6, is DSGVTQTPKHLITATGQRVTLRCSPRSGDLSVYWYQQSLDQGLQFLIQYYNGEERAKGNILERFSAQQFPDLHSELNLSSLELGDSALYFCASSVGRVGANVLTFGAGSRLTVL.

This clonotype has ten or more counts. V usage is TRBV6-1 and J usage is TRBJ1-1; weak D call: TRBD1 (5 bases). V was trimmed by 5 bases and J by 4 bases, leaving 17 bases between them. In germline, CDR1 is MNHNS, CDR2 SASEGT. This CDR3 region has 15 residues. The CDR3 coding sequence is TGTGCCAGCAGTCCTCGGACGGGGCGGGGCACTGAAGCTTTCTTT. Residues: CASSPRTGRGTEAFF.

This clonotype was counted a few times. The chain recombines TRBV4-3 with TRBJ1-2; 7 bases are a match to TRBD1. This CDR3 is 13 amino acids long. V trimming: 8 bases; J trimming: 7 bases; junction bases outside the gene matches: 10. Germline V gives CDR1 LGHNA, CDR2 YSLEER. The CDR3: CASQGQGVVGYTF. Written as DNA, the CDR3 is TGCGCCAGCCAAGGGCAGGGGGTTGTTGGCTACACCTTC.

V usage is TRBV7-9 and J usage is TRBJ2-5; perhaps TRBD1 as D (5 bases). In germline, CDR1 is SEHNR, CDR2 FQNEAQ (reference sequence). The CDR3 has 15 amino acids. V lost 4 bases, J lost 1 base, and 13 bases lay in between. CDR3 coding DNA: TGTGCCAGCAGCTCCCTCGACAGAGGCCAAGAGACCCAGTACTTC. Translation gives CASSSLDRGQETQYF.

This clonotype was picked up a small number of times. CDR3: CASSRSGSWYEQYF. CDR3 DNA sequence: TGTGCCAGCAGTCGTAGCGGGAGCTGGTACGAGCAGTACTTC. The chain is built from TRBV12-3 or TRBV12-4 and TRBJ2-7, with 9 positions matching TRBD2. The CDR3 sequence is 14 residues long. With V trimmed by 5 bases and J by 4 bases, 6 bases remained unmatched.

This clonotype was picked up many times. V is TRBV11-2 and J is TRBJ1-4; no clear D gene. In germline, CDR1 is SGHAT, CDR2 FQNNGV. The CDR3 is 17 amino acids. Trimming left V 5 bases short and J 10 bases short, with 26 bases between. The CDR3 reads CASSPRAPSISSGKLFF. Written as DNA, the CDR3 is TGTGCCAGCAGCCCAAGGGCGCCGAGCATCTCTTCAGGAAAACTGTTTTTT.

The chain combines TRBV27 with TRBJ1-1; TRBD1 aligns across 11 bases. The V gene's germline CDR1 is MNHEY and CDR2 SMNVEV (reference sequence). With 5 bases clipped from V and 3 bases from J, the junction kept 5 bases outside the gene matches. The CDR3 totals 15 residues. CDR3 bases: TGTGCCAGCAGTACCCGGGACAGGGGGTACACTGAAGCTTTCTTT. It is translated as CASSTRDRGYTEAFF.

CDR3 loop: CASGEGDGELFF. The CDR3 DNA is TGCGCCAGCGGTGAGGGTGACGGGGAGCTGTTTTTT. This chain links TRBV5-1 with TRBJ2-2; D may be TRBD2 (5 bases). This CDR3 has 12 amino acids. Germline lookup yields CDR1 SGHRS and CDR2 YFSETQ. Trimming left V 7 bases short and J 7 bases short, with 11 bases between.

This clonotype was counted at least ten times. The rearrangement uses TRBV6-1 and TRBJ2-2; D not resolved. Germline V CDR1 and CDR2: MNHNS, SASEGT. This CDR3 comprises 13 residues. V lost 6 bases, J lost 3 bases, and 8 bases lay in between. CDR3 sequence (DNA): TGTGCCAGCAGGCAGCCAGACACCGGGGAGCTGTTTTTT. This sequence encodes CASRQPDTGELFF.

This clonotype was seen repeatedly, ten times or more. The CDR3 region has the DNA TGTGCCAGCAGCCAAGGTGTCCTACTGGCCCAAGAGACCCAGTACTTC. Translated: CASSQGVLLAQETQYF. The J gene is TRBJ2-5, the V gene TRBV3-1, with D hard to call. The V end lost 1 base, the J end lost 1 base, and 13 bases lay between the germline ends. Germline CDR1 and CDR2: LGHDT and YNNKEL (reference sequence). The CDR3 sequence is 16 residues long.

As for this clonotype: A much larger clone sits a single nucleotide away, making a read error possible. The chain links TRBV6-6 to TRBJ1-2; D unclear. V lost 0 bases and J lost 0, with 8 bases in between. The CDR3 length is 15 residues. Germline V gene lookup returns CDR1 MNHNY and CDR2 SVGAGI (reference sequence). In DNA, the CDR3 is TGTGCCAGCAGTTACTCGCTGTATTCTAACTATGGCTACACCTTC. It codes for CASSYSLYSNYGYTF.

Concerning this clonotype itself: At one boundary the junction diverges from the germline segment, which might be a read error. The chain couples TRBV7-2 to TRBJ2-7; no clear D. From germline, CDR1 is SGHTA and CDR2 FQGNSA. This CDR3 contains 14 residues. The CDR3 DNA reads as TGTGTCAGCAGCCCTTTTAGCAGCTCCTACGAGCAGTACTTC. It is translated as CVSSPFSSSYEQYF. Complete variable domain (other parts from reference TRBV7-2 and TRBJ2-7): GAGVSQSPSNKVTEKGKDVELRCDPISGHTALYWYRQSLGQGLEFLIYFQGNSAPDKSGLPSDRFSAERTGGSVSTLTIQRTQQEDSAVYLCVSSPFSSSYEQYFGPGTRLTVT.

This clonotype was observed at least ten times. CDR3 amino acids: CASRRETYEQYF. The CDR3 region has the DNA TGTGCCAGCAGGCGGGAGACCTACGAGCAGTACTTC. The V and J genes are TRBV28 and TRBJ2-7; 7 nucleotides align to TRBD2. V lost 6 bases and J lost 2; bases outside the gene matches: 1. Germline assignment: CDR1 MDHEN and CDR2 SYDVKM. The CDR3 is 12 residues long.

This clonotype has a count of ten or more. V usage is TRBV28 and J usage is TRBJ1-1; D uncertain. CDR3 length: 13 amino acids. Germline CDR1 and CDR2: MDHEN and SYDVKM. The germline V and J ends were trimmed by 4 bases and 0 bases, with 6 bases remaining between them. The DNA for the CDR3 is TGTGCCAGCAGTTGGGGAATGAACACTGAAGCTTTCTTT. As protein: CASSWGMNTEAFF.

This clonotype was seen a few times. The chain uses TRBV20-1 and TRBJ2-7; perhaps TRBD1 as D (6 bases). Germline-derived CDR1 and CDR2 are DFQATT and SNEGSKA (reference sequence). This CDR3 is built from 17 residues. V gave up 1 base and J gave up 3 bases, with 22 bases separating them. In DNA, the CDR3 is TGCAGTGCTAGAGTTGTGCCTAGGGGGAAAAATAACTACGAGCAGTACTTC. Protein sequence: CSARVVPRGKNNYEQYF.

This clonotype was seen once. V and J are TRBV28 and TRBJ2-3; D unclear. This CDR3 region has 18 residues. V was shortened by 2 bases and J by 5 bases, with 23 bases between the two germline ends. Germline-derived CDR1 and CDR2 are MDHEN and SYDVKM. The CDR3 sequence: CASSLPANPTTRIDTQYF. The CDR3 nucleotides read TGTGCCAGCAGTTTACCGGCTAACCCCACGACCCGGATAGATACGCAGTATTTT.

This clonotype is a singleton in its sample. The chain combines TRBV13 with TRBJ2-7; TRBD2 agrees at 8 bases. The CDR3 totals 15 residues. With V trimmed by 2 bases and J by 6 bases, 9 bases remained unmatched. The germline V gene has CDR1 PRHDT and CDR2 FYEKMQ (reference sequence). The CDR3 sequence: CASSLSAGASVEQYF. The CDR3 region has the DNA TGTGCCAGCAGCTTATCAGCGGGGGCTTCAGTCGAGCAGTACTTC.

This clonotype was seen many times. The chain has TRBV15 and TRBJ2-5; 12 bases are shared with TRBD2. Germline CDR1 LNHNV, CDR2 YYDKDF (reference sequence). The CDR3 is made up of 17 amino acids. The trim removed 1 base at V and 5 bases at J, leaving 8 bases unmatched. The chain's CDR3 is CATSRALAGGPEETQYF. The CDR3 DNA is TGTGCCACCAGCAGAGCGCTAGCGGGAGGGCCAGAGGAGACCCAGTACTTC.

This clonotype turned up a few times. The chain uses TRBV7-3 and TRBJ2-3; 13 bases line up with TRBD2. The CDR3 spans 17 residues. Germline trimming cut 2 bases from V and 3 bases from J; bases unmatched to any gene: 5. Germline CDR1 reads SGHTA; CDR2 reads FQGTGA. In nucleotides, the CDR3 is TGTGCCAGCAGCTTAGGCGGACTAGCGGGAGTGACAGATACGCAGTATTTT. Amino acid sequence: CASSLGGLAGVTDTQYF.

This clonotype was counted only a few times. The V gene is TRBV20-1, the J gene TRBJ2-7, with 16 nucleotides matching TRBD2. V lost 0 bases, J lost 0 bases, and 8 bases stayed unmatched. The CDR3 spans 19 residues. The germline CDR1 and CDR2 sequences are DFQATT and SNEGSKA (reference sequence). CDR3 amino acids: CSARDPSGLAGGSSYEQYF. The CDR3 DNA is TGCAGTGCTAGAGATCCGTCGGGACTAGCGGGAGGGAGCTCCTACGAGCAGTACTTC.

This clonotype turned up a few times. The V call is TRBV4-1, the J call TRBJ2-2; 11 bases align to TRBD1. V lost 3 bases, J lost 5 bases, and 8 bases stayed unmatched. The CDR3 totals 17 residues. In germline, CDR1 is MGHRA, CDR2 YSYEKL. The CDR3 reads CASSQDTGTGGTGELFF. The CDR3 DNA follows: TGCGCCAGCAGCCAGGATACCGGGACAGGGGGGACCGGGGAGCTGTTTTTT.

In this sample, this clonotype turned up many times. This chain links TRBV10-3 with TRBJ1-2, with D unclear. The V end lost 2 bases, the J end lost 4 bases, and 11 bases lay between the germline ends. The CDR3 has 14 residues. Germline values: CDR1 ENHRY, CDR2 SYGVKD. CDR3 sequence (DNA): TGTGCCATCAGTGAGGACATACTCATCTATGGCTACACCTTC. The encoded protein is CAISEDILIYGYTF.

Of note for this clonotype: Being one base from a much bigger clone, this may be a read error. The final CDR3 position lacks the conserved phenylalanine or tryptophan, pointing to a likely read error. This chain uses TRBV6-9 with TRBJ2-7; 8 nucleotides agree with TRBD2. The CDR3 length is 16 residues. The trim removed 2 bases at V and 4 bases at J, leaving 10 bases unmatched. Germline V gene data show CDR1 as MNHGY and CDR2 as SVAAGI. CDR3: CASSYPRSGSVYEQYS. The CDR3 DNA is TGTGCCAGCAGTTATCCGAGGAGCGGGAGTGTATACGAGCAGTACTCC.

There are many counts of this clonotype. The chain carries TRBV29-1 and TRBJ2-5, with 9 nucleotides matching TRBD2. The CDR3 covers 14 residues. The germline V gene has CDR1 SQVTM and CDR2 ANQGSEA. The J segment lost 5 bases and the V segment lost 7 bases, leaving 11 bases of the junction unmatched. The CDR3 DNA reads as TGCAGCGCTCCCAAGGGGAGCGGGAGGGAGACCCAGTACTTC. It specifies CSAPKGSGRETQYF.

This clonotype was counted many times. CDR3 sequence reads: CASRREEDTGELFF. In DNA, the CDR3 is TGTGCCAGCAGGCGGGAGGAGGACACCGGGGAGCTGTTTTTT. The V gene is TRBV2, the J gene TRBJ2-2; 8 nucleotides match TRBD2. Germline V CDR1 and CDR2: SNHLY, FYNNEI. Germline trimming cut 6 bases from V and 3 bases from J; bases unmatched to any gene: 3. CDR3 length: 14 residues.

As for this clonotype: A much larger clone lies a single base off, so this may be a read error. V gene TRBV7-2 combines with J gene TRBJ1-1; the D gene is possibly TRBD1 (6 bases). CDR1 is SGHTA, CDR2 FQGNSA, per germline. The CDR3 is made up of 14 amino acids. The V and J ends lost 8 bases and 1 base respectively, with 14 bases between them. In DNA form, the CDR3 reads TGTGCCAGCCGGGGGGCAGCCTCGAACACTGAAGCTTTCTTT. This gives the protein CASRGAASNTEAFF. The complete variable domain, with remaining parts taken from reference TRBV7-2 and TRBJ1-1, reads GAGVSQSPSNKVTEKGKDVELRCDPISGHTALYWYRQSLGQGLEFLIYFQGNSAPDKSGLPSDRFSAERTGGSVSTLTIQRTQQEDSAVYLCASRGAASNTEAFFGQGTRLTVV.

Ten or more counts support this clonotype. The V call is TRBV5-1, the J call TRBJ2-7; 8 positions match TRBD2. This CDR3 is built from 14 residues. V lost 0 bases, J lost 4 bases, and 3 bases stayed unmatched. Germline V CDR1 and CDR2: SGHRS, YFSETQ. CDR3 coding DNA: TGCGCCAGCAGCTTGGGACTAGCGATTTACGAGCAGTACTTC. Translated, it gives CASSLGLAIYEQYF. Combining the CDR3 with reference TRBV5-1 and TRBJ2-7 gives the whole variable domain KAGVTQTPRYLIKTRGQQVTLSCSPISGHRSVSWYQQTPGQGLQFLFEYFSETQRNKGNFPGRFSGRQFSNSRSEMNVSTLELGDSALYLCASSLGLAIYEQYFGPGTRLTVT.